These 24 T cell receptor beta chains originate from one sample sequenced in a study of blood T cell repertoires in COVID-19. The protocol was immunoSEQ multiplex PCR, while the TCRdb copy is restricted to in-frame clones and leaves out a portion. The sample has some 210,000 clones, 84% seen once; the top ten hold less than 20%. The material sequenced was peripheral blood. The receptors were gathered from a human donor in a cohort sampled during active COVID-19.

The count of this clone is one. The V call is TRBV12-3 or TRBV12-4, the J call TRBJ2-5; D ambiguous. With 6 bases removed from V and 6 bases from J, the gap between germline ends came to 8 bases. This CDR3 spans 11 amino acids. CDR3 DNA sequence: TGTGCCAGCAGCCTAGGCAAGACCCAGTACTTC. It codes for CASSLGKTQYF.

This chain uses TRBV6-5 with TRBJ2-1; D is perhaps TRBD2 (7 bases). V was cut by 7 bases and J by 4 bases, with 17 bases left in between. The CDR3 sequence is 15 residues long. The germline V gene has CDR1 MNHEY and CDR2 SVGAGI. The CDR3 nucleotides are TGTGCCAGCAAGGCAGGGGAGGGGATATACAATGAGCAGTTCTTC. It is translated as CASKAGEGIYNEQFF.

The chain uses TRBV19 and TRBJ1-2; 9 bases are shared with TRBD1. Germline CDR1 is LNHDA and CDR2 is SQIVND (reference sequence). V was pared by 4 bases and J by 6 bases, with 3 bases of the junction left unmatched. The length of the CDR3 is 13 residues. CDR3 DNA sequence: TGTGCCAGTAGTACAAGGGACAGGGATGGCTACACCTTC. As protein: CASSTRDRDGYTF.

The V gene is TRBV20-1, the J gene TRBJ2-1, with TRBD2 matching over 12 bases. The CDR3 has 16 residues. The V gene's germline CDR1 is DFQATT and CDR2 SNEGSKA (reference sequence). Unmatched junction bases numbered 8, after V lost 3 bases and J lost 5 bases. The CDR3 DNA sequence: TGCAGTGCTAGTTCAGGACTAGCGGGGCTAAACAATGAGCAGTTCTTC. This gives the protein CSASSGLAGLNNEQFF.

This chain connects TRBV6-5 to TRBJ2-5, with D maybe TRBD1 (5 bases). Trimming removed 2 bases from V and 7 bases from J, with 8 bases in between. This CDR3 region has 12 residues. Germline CDR1 reads MNHEY; CDR2 reads SVGAGI. Here the CDR3 DNA reads TGTGCCAGCAGTTACCACCAGGGGACCCAGTACTTC. It is translated as CASSYHQGTQYF.

The rearrangement joins TRBV11-2 to TRBJ1-4, with unresolved D. The CDR3 has 11 amino acids. Trimming took off 5 bases at V and 7 bases at J, with 5 bases between the two ends. Germline V CDR1 and CDR2: SGHAT, FQNNGV. The CDR3 bases are TGTGCCAGCAGCCCCGGTGAAAAACTGTTTTTT. The encoded protein is CASSPGEKLFF.

The V and J genes are TRBV29-1 and TRBJ2-5, with TRBD1 as a possible D gene (6 bases). Trimming cost V 3 bases and J 5 bases, with 13 bases left between them. The germline CDR1 and CDR2 sequences are SQVTM and ANQGSEA. The CDR3 spans 13 residues. Here the CDR3 DNA reads TGCAGCGTTGACAGGGGTGTGGGGGAGACCCAGTACTTC. This translates into CSVDRGVGETQYF.

V gene TRBV6-6 combines with J gene TRBJ1-6; 8 nucleotides align to TRBD1. The CDR3 contains 14 residues. The J segment lost 6 bases and the V segment lost 7 bases, leaving 5 bases of the junction unmatched. CDR1 is MNHNY, CDR2 SVGAGI, per germline (reference sequence). CDR3 protein: CASTTTGVNSPLHF. In DNA, the CDR3 is TGTGCCAGCACGACGACAGGGGTTAATTCACCCCTCCACTTT.

In this sample, this clone turned up once. V usage is TRBV6-5 and J usage is TRBJ2-1, with 7 bases matching TRBD1. Germline loops: CDR1 MNHEY, CDR2 SVGAGI. The CDR3 sequence is 15 residues long. The J segment lost 4 bases and the V segment lost 8 bases, leaving 11 bases of the junction unmatched. The DNA of the CDR3 is TGTGCCAGCGAGCCTTCGGGACAGTCTTACAATGAGCAGTTCTTC. It specifies CASEPSGQSYNEQFF.

V and J are TRBV6-1 and TRBJ1-1; D is possibly TRBD1 (6 bases). The germline V gene encodes CDR1 MNHNS and CDR2 SASEGT. With 2 bases removed from V and 0 bases from J, the gap between germline ends came to 10 bases. The CDR3 runs 15 residues. The CDR3 coding sequence is TGTGCCAGCAGTGAAAACAGGGTTTTGAACACTGAAGCTTTCTTT. It is translated as CASSENRVLNTEAFF.

The chain couples TRBV19 to TRBJ2-1; 7 nucleotides agree with TRBD1. The ends lost 2 bases at V and 5 bases at J; junction bases unmatched: 12. This CDR3 region has 17 residues. Looked up from germline, CDR1 is LNHDA and CDR2 is SQIVND (reference sequence). CDR3: CASSITGVGNSNNEQFF. The CDR3 region has the DNA TGTGCCAGTAGTATAACAGGGGTTGGCAATTCCAACAATGAGCAGTTCTTC.

The rearrangement links TRBV18 to TRBJ2-1; TRBD2 aligns across 9 bases. The germline gives CDR1 KGHSH, CDR2 LQKENI. This CDR3 contains 17 residues. Losses at the gene ends were 3 bases for V and 1 base for J; bases not matched to a gene: 7. The CDR3 protein is CASSPVGGGESYNEQFF. The CDR3 coding sequence is TGTGCCAGCTCACCTGTCGGCGGGGGGGAATCCTACAATGAGCAGTTCTTC.

The chain has TRBV5-1 and TRBJ2-1; 7 bases match TRBD2. In germline, CDR1 is SGHRS, CDR2 YFSETQ. V trimming: 0 bases; J trimming: 8 bases; junction bases outside the gene matches: 8. CDR3 length: 15 residues. In DNA, the CDR3 is TGCGCCAGCAGCTTGGTCCCGACTAGCAGGGATGAGCAGTTCTTC. It encodes CASSLVPTSRDEQFF.

V gene TRBV6-4 combines with J gene TRBJ2-3; a possible D gene is TRBD2 (6 bases). The CDR3 is 14 residues long. From germline, CDR1 is MRHNA and CDR2 SNTAGT. V lost 2 bases, J lost 5 bases, and 11 bases lay in between. CDR3 protein: CASSDAGGLDTQYF. CDR3 DNA sequence: TGTGCCAGCAGTGACGCTGGGGGGTTAGATACGCAGTATTTT.

The chain recombines TRBV5-1 with TRBJ2-5; a possible D gene is TRBD1 (6 bases). Germline CDR1 SGHRS, CDR2 YFSETQ. V was clipped by 5 bases and J by 2 bases, with 13 bases between them. This CDR3 has 14 residues. The CDR3 DNA reads TGCGCCAGCAGAGTGGACAGCACTCAAGAGACCCAGTACTTC. It specifies CASRVDSTQETQYF.

The chain is built from TRBV3-1 (or the pseudogene TRBV3-2) and TRBJ2-3; 12 nucleotides match TRBD2. V was clipped by 6 bases and J by 5 bases; unmatched bases: 6. Germline CDR1 LGHDT, CDR2 YNNKEL (reference sequence). This CDR3 is 15 amino acids long. The CDR3 nucleotides are TGTGCCAGCAGGGCTAGCGGGGGGGCGGGAGATACGCAGTATTTT. Protein product: CASRASGGAGDTQYF.

This clone was observed a single time. The chain has TRBV10-2 and TRBJ2-3, with TRBD2 matching over 8 bases. Germline CDR1 is WSHSY and CDR2 is SAAADI. The CDR3 covers 16 residues. V was clipped by 6 bases and J by 0 bases; unmatched bases: 8. The chain's CDR3 is CASRTERGISTDTQYF. CDR3 nucleotides: TGCGCCAGCAGAACTGAGCGGGGGATTAGCACAGATACGCAGTATTTT.

The V gene is TRBV2, the J gene TRBJ1-1; D perhaps matches TRBD1 (6 bases). CDR1 is SNHLY, CDR2 FYNNEI, per germline. The V end was cut by 6 bases, the J end by 4 bases, with 18 bases between. The CDR3 extends over 15 amino acids. CDR3 nucleotide sequence: TGTGCCAGCAGCGCGGACGGGGGGCTGATCACTGAAGCTTTCTTT. It codes for CASSADGGLITEAFF.

Only one count was recorded for this clone. The chain links TRBV5-1 to TRBJ2-2, with D possibly TRBD1 on 6 matching bases. This CDR3 has 15 residues. V was pared by 4 bases and J by 1 base, with 11 bases between. Germline CDR1 is SGHRS and CDR2 is YFSETQ. The CDR3, as DNA: TGCGCCAGCAGCCCGGACAGATTGAACACCGGGGAGCTGTTTTTT. Translated, it gives CASSPDRLNTGELFF.

The V gene is TRBV19, the J gene TRBJ1-2; the match to TRBD1 covers 7 bases. The ends lost 6 bases at V and 5 bases at J; junction bases unmatched: 15. Per the germline V gene, CDR1 is LNHDA and CDR2 is SQIVND (reference sequence). The CDR3 has 16 residues. The CDR3 here is CASSPPPGTAGYGYTF. In DNA, the CDR3 is TGTGCCAGTAGCCCTCCCCCCGGGACAGCGGGTTATGGCTACACCTTC.

The V gene is TRBV28, the J gene TRBJ1-2; D not certain. CDR1 MDHEN and CDR2 SYDVKM come from the germline V gene. The CDR3 extends over 13 amino acids. Trimming left V 5 bases short and J 0 bases short, with 7 bases between. CDR3 in amino acids: CASSRLANYGYTF. DNA of the CDR3: TGTGCCAGCAGTCGCCTAGCTAACTATGGCTACACCTTC.

The chain has TRBV28 and TRBJ2-7, with 7 bases aligning to TRBD1. Germline V lookup: CDR1 MDHEN, CDR2 SYDVKM. V shed 10 bases and J 3 bases; nucleotides not matched to a gene: 3. This CDR3 is 11 amino acids long. The CDR3 spells CATRDSYEQYF. CDR3 bases: TGTGCCACCCGGGACAGCTACGAGCAGTACTTC.

Here the CDR3 reads CATSATGQGAGEQYF. In nucleotides, the CDR3 is TGTGCCACCAGTGCCACGGGACAGGGGGCCGGCGAGCAGTACTTC. The chain is built from TRBV24-1 and TRBJ2-7; TRBD1 agrees at 12 bases. V dropped 5 bases and J dropped 6; count of bases not matched to a gene: 7. This CDR3 has 15 residues. Germline values: CDR1 KGHDR, CDR2 SFDVKD.

The V and J genes are TRBV28 and TRBJ1-5; D may be TRBD1 (5 bases). The CDR3 is 13 amino acids. V was pared by 3 bases and J by 6 bases, with 9 bases between. Looked up from germline, CDR1 is MDHEN and CDR2 is SYDVKM. DNA for the CDR3: TGTGCCAGCAGTTTCACTCAGGGTCAGCCCCAGCATTTT. Translation: CASSFTQGQPQHF.